This T cell receptor beta chain originates from a study of naive and memory T cell subsets. Whole-study results and caveats: TCR counts from RNA may reflect activation-linked expression changes. A few larger clonotypes appeared in naive repertoires, especially CD8, possibly memory cells re-expressing CD45RA.

This clonotype has more than one count but fewer than ten. Its antigen is not identified. CDR3 length: 15 amino acids. Trimming shortened V by 7 bases and J by 0 bases, and 13 bases separated the two germline ends. After the first PCR, alpha and beta chain libraries were processed separately. Sequential positive selection took CD4 T cells first, then CD8 T cells. The beta constant-region primer was an equimolar mix of two oligonucleotides covering TRBC1 and TRBC2. Nested alpha and beta constant-region primers with the SP2 primer drove four PCR rounds on ligated cDNA. An oligonucleotide with the SP2 primer and a 12-nucleotide UMI was ligated to the cDNA 3' end. Each CDR3 protein gets one entry after TCRdb re-called the UMI-ligation and nested PCR reads with MiXCR. The sample lists about 150,000 distinct CDR3 sequences, 22% occurring once.

The chain combines TRBV12-3 or TRBV12-4 with TRBJ1-5; D gene uncertain. This TCR came from a human donor in good health. What was sequenced was naive CD4+ T cells from blood. The CDR3 loop is CASIRDLNSNQPQHF. CDR3 nucleotide sequence: TGTGCCAGCATACGGGATCTTAATAGCAATCAGCCCCAGCATTTT.